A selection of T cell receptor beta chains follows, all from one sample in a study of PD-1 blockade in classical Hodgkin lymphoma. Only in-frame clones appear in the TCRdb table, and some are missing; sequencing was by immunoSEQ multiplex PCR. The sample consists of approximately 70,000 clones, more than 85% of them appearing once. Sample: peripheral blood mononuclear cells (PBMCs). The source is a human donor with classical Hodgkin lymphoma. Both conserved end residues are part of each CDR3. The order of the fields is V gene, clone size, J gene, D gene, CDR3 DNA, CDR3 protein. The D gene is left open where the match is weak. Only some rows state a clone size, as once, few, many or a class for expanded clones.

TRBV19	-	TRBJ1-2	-	TGTGCCAGTAGTATAATCTCCTCGGGCTATGGCTACACCTTC	CASSIISSGYGYTF
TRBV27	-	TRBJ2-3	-	TGTGCCAGCAGTTTAAGGGGGGTAGTGGCTTTGGGCACAGATACGCAGTATTTT	CASSLRGVVALGTDTQYF
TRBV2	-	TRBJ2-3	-	TGTGCCAGCAGTACGACAGATACGCAGTATTTT	CASSTTDTQYF
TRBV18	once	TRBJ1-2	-	TGTGCCAGCTCACCTCTCCCCCGGAATGGCTACACCTTC	CASSPLPRNGYTF
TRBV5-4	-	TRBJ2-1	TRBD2	TGTGCCAGCAGCCATAGCGGGGTATACAATGAGCAGTTCTTC	CASSHSGVYNEQFF
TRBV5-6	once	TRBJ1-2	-	TGTGCCAGCAGCTTGGCACCGACATATGGCTACACCTTC	CASSLAPTYGYTF
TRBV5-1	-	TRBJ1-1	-	TGCGCCAGCACCTTCGGCACTGAAGCTTTCTTT	CASTFGTEAFF
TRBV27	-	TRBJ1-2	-	TGTGCCAGCAGCCGGTGGGGCTATGGCTACACCTTC	CASSRWGYGYTF
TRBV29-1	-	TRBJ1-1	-	TGCAGCGTTCCGGCTACCTGGGGTCCTGAAGCTTTCTTT	CSVPATWGPEAFF
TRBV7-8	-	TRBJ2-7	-	TGTGCCAGCAGCTTAAGGCCCCCTTCACAGGCAACCTCCTACGAGCAGTACTTC	CASSLRPPSQATSYEQYF
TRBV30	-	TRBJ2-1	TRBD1	TGTGCCTGGAGTCCACAGGGGGCGACGTCCAGTGAGCAGTTCTTC	CAWSPQGATSSEQFF
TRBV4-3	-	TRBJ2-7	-	TGCGCCAGCAGCCCAAATGCCTGGGCAGGGGATCACGAGCAGTACTTC	CASSPNAWAGDHEQYF
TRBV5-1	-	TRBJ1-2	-	TGCGCCAGCAGCTTGTCTGGGGCAGGGCAAGACACCTTC	CASSLSGAGQDTF
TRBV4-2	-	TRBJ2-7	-	TGTGCCAGCAGCCAAGTGAGGAGAACAGGACCTTACGAGCAGTACTTC	CASSQVRRTGPYEQYF
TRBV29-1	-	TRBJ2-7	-	TGCAGCGTTCGGGCGGTTTACTCCTACGAGCAGTACTTC	CSVRAVYSYEQYF
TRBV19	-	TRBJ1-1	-	TGTGCCAGTAGTAGCCGGACGCCTGAAGCTTTCTTT	CASSSRTPEAFF
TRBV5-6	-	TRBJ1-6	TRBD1	TGTGCCAGCAGCGACACAGGGGGCGCAAATAATTCACCCCTCCACTTT	CASSDTGGANNSPLHF
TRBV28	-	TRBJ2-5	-	TGTGCCAGCAGTCCTGGGGACGGGACCCAGTACTTC	CASSPGDGTQYF
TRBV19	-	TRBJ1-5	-	TGTGCCAGTATTGGGGCTACCAATCAGCCCCAGCATTTT	CASIGATNQPQHF
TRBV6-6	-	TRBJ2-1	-	TGTGCCAGCAGTTACTCGATAGGGGGGTTAGTAGGATTCTTC	CASSYSIGGLVGFF
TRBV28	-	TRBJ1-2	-	TGTGCCAGCAGTTCTCATCCAGTAGAGGACTATGGCTACACCTTC	CASSSHPVEDYGYTF
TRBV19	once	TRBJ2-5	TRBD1	TGTGCCAGTAGTATCGGGCCAGGGGGTGGAGAGACCCAGTACTTC	CASSIGPGGGETQYF
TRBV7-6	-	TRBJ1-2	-	TGTGCCAGCAGCTTACAGGATTCTAACTATGGCTACACCTTC	CASSLQDSNYGYTF
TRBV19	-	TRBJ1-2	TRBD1	TGTGCCAGTAGTAGAGGACAGGGGAACTCGTATGGCTACACCTTC	CASSRGQGNSYGYTF
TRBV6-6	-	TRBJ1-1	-	TGTGCCAGCAGTTACGGAGCGTTGAACACTGAAGCTTTCTTT	CASSYGALNTEAFF
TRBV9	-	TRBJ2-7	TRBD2	TGTGCCAGCAGCGTATATGGGGGGGAATCCTACGAGCAGTACTTC	CASSVYGGESYEQYF
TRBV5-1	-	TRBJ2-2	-	TGCGCCAGCAGCTTGGAATACGGTGGCACCGGGGAGCTGTTTTTT	CASSLEYGGTGELFF
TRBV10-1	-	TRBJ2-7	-	TGCGCCAGCAGTGAGTCCGGACAGAGTATCTACGAGCAGTACTTC	CASSESGQSIYEQYF
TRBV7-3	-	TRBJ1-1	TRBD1	TGTGCCAGCAGCTTTGGACAGGGGGCATATGAAGCTTTCTTT	CASSFGQGAYEAFF
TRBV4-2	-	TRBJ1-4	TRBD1	TGTGCCAGCAGCCAAGCGGGACAGAAAAATGAAAAACTGTTTTTT	CASSQAGQKNEKLFF
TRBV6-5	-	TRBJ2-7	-	TGTGCCAGCAGTCACAGAGGACCCTACGAGCAGTACTTC	CASSHRGPYEQYF
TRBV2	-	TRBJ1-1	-	TGTGCCGGCCAGGCACCAATGAACACTGAAGCTTTCTTT	CAGQAPMNTEAFF
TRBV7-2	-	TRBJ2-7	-	TGTGCCAGCAGCTTACGAGGGTCCCCCTCCTACGAGCAGTACTTC	CASSLRGSPSYEQYF
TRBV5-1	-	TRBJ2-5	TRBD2	TGCGCCAGCAGCACAACCGGGACTAGCGGTGATGGGGGCTCTCAGTACTTC	CASSTTGTSGDGGSQYF
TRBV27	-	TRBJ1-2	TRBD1	TGTGCCAGCAGTCAAGCCGGGACAGACCTCTATGGCTACACCTTC	CASSQAGTDLYGYTF
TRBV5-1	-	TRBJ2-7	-	TGCGCCAGCAGCTTGTTGTACAGGAGCTCCTACGAGCAGTACTTC	CASSLLYRSSYEQYF
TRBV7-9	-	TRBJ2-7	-	TGTGCCAGCAGCTTAGGGCAGGGAGGAGACAGGCAGTACTTC	CASSLGQGGDRQYF
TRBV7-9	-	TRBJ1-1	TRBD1	TGTGCCAGCAGCCCTCGCTACAGGGGAGGTAGCACTGAAGCTTTCTTT	CASSPRYRGGSTEAFF
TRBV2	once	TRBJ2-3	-	TGTGCCACCAAAATGCAGGGGCGCACAGATACGCAGTATTTT	CATKMQGRTDTQYF
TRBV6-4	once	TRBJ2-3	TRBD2	TGTGCCAGCAGTGGACTAGCGGGAGTCGGTACGCAGTATTTT	CASSGLAGVGTQYF
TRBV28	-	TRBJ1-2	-	TGTGCCAGCAGATCCACGGCAGGGTCGAACTATGGCTACACCTTC	CASRSTAGSNYGYTF
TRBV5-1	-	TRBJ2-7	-	TGCGCCAGCAGCGGGACCGGGGCCGCCTACGAGCAGTACTTC	CASSGTGAAYEQYF
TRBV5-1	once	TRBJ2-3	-	TGCGCCAGCAGCTTGTTGACGGGAGTGACAGATACGCAGTATTTT	CASSLLTGVTDTQYF
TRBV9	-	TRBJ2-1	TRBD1	TGTGCCAGCAGCGCCAGACAGGGGGTCTTCCCCAATGAGCAGTTCTTC	CASSARQGVFPNEQFF
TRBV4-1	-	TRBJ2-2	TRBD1	TGCGCCAGCAGGGGGACAGGGCTCGGGGAGCTGTTTTTT	CASRGTGLGELFF
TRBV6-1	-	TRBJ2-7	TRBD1	TGTGCCGCTCGACCCGGGACAGGGGTTTCCTACGAGCAGTACTTC	CAARPGTGVSYEQYF
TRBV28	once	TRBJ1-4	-	TGTGCCAGCTCAGTGGGGCGGCTTAATGAAAAACTGTTTTTT	CASSVGRLNEKLFF
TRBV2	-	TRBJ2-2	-	TGTGCCAGCAGGGTGGTACAGGGAATGGAGCTGTTTTTT	CASRVVQGMELFF
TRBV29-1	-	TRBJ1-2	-	TGCAGCGTTTTACCAAACCCAAACTATGGCTACACCTTC	CSVLPNPNYGYTF
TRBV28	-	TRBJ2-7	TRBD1	TGTGCCAGCAGTTTCGGGACAGGGGTATACGAGCAGTACTTC	CASSFGTGVYEQYF
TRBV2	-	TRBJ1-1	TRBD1	TGTGCCAGCAGTGAGCAGGGGGCTCTCGGAGCTTTCTTT	CASSEQGALGAFF
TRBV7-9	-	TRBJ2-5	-	TGTGCCAGCAGCTTAGCTGTCGAGACCCAGTACTTC	CASSLAVETQYF
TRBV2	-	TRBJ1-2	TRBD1	TGTGCCAGCAGTCACTCTTTCGTCGGACAGGGGCAGGTCTATGGCTACACCTTC	CASSHSFVGQGQVYGYTF
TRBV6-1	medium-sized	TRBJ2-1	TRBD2	TGTGCCAGCAGTAACAGCGGGGGGGATTACAATGAGCAGTTCTTC	CASSNSGGDYNEQFF